One and the same sample provided the 4 T cell receptor beta chains below, sequenced in a study of blood T cells in healthy people across ages. Primed by a sample-barcoded 5' primer and a J-beta primer mix, a second PCR proceeded for about 6 to 12 cycles. TCRdb re-analysed the 5' RACE reads in MiXCR, keeping a single row per CDR3 protein. Of around 800,000 distinct CDR3 sequences listed, roughly 25% were seen once; the top ten hold approximately 2.9%. These sequences were also reported in another study, on T cells of mothers and their children.

Sequencing was performed on blood. Every receptor here comes from a boy aged 5-17 years in good health.

In this sample, this clonotype turned up a few times. The rearrangement links TRBV20-1 to TRBJ2-3, with 10 bases lining up with TRBD2. There are 16 residues in the CDR3. Germline V gene lookup returns CDR1 DFQATT and CDR2 SNEGSKA (reference sequence). J lost 4 bases, V lost 4 bases, and 11 bases had no gene match. Here the CDR3 DNA reads TGCAGTGCTACAGGTTATAGCGGGGGGCCCCCAGATACGCAGTATTTT. Protein product: CSATGYSGGPPDTQYF.

The chain is built from TRBV6-1 and TRBJ2-7; 7 nucleotides agree with TRBD2. Germline CDR1 is MNHNS and CDR2 is SASEGT. This CDR3 is 15 amino acids long. Germline trimming cut 6 bases from V and 6 bases from J; bases unmatched to any gene: 14. The chain's CDR3 is CASSAGSAPGGEQYF. The CDR3 region has the DNA TGTGCCAGCAGCGCCGGGAGCGCCCCGGGAGGCGAGCAGTACTTC.

This clonotype was counted only a few times. The V gene is TRBV7-9, the J gene TRBJ2-5, with D maybe TRBD2 (8 bases). TRBJ2-7 matches the DNA end more closely, so the J call is doubtful. The CDR3 runs 15 residues. The germline V gene has CDR1 SEHNR and CDR2 FQNEAQ (reference sequence). The CDR3: CASGGGQGVSYEQYF. CDR3 sequence (DNA): TGTGCCAGCGGCGGGGGGCAGGGGGTCTCCTACGAGCAGTACTTC.

The rearrangement uses TRBV6-6 and TRBJ2-1; tentatively, D is TRBD1 or TRBD2 (5 bases each). Trimming removed 6 bases from V and 4 bases from J, with 22 bases in between. Germline values: CDR1 MNHNY, CDR2 SVGAGI (reference sequence). The CDR3 loop spans 17 amino acids. CDR3 sequence: CASRRAGLRDQYNEQFF. The CDR3 DNA sequence: TGTGCCAGCAGGCGGGCTGGATTAAGGGACCAATACAATGAGCAGTTCTTC.